This T cell receptor (beta chain) emerged from a study of CD4 T cells in relation to SARS-CoV-2 and coronaviruses. Study overall: ViraFEST: approximately ten-day antigen culture of PBMCs, then TCR beta CDR3 sequencing. The negative reference was HIV-1 Nef peptide pool or peptide-free culture.

Notes on the study in general: In around 60% of donors, memory CD4+ clonotypes crossrecognized SARS-CoV-2 and at least one common cold coronavirus spike.

CD4+ T cells from unexposed donors were obtained before the COVID-19 pandemic (2011-2018). After ten to eleven days of culture, CD4+ T cells were isolated. Cells permitting, SARS-CoV-2 S/N and four cold-coronavirus spikes were tested on unexposed-donor CD4+ T cells. To note about this clone: The target antigen is unknown.

Between the trimmed V and J ends, which lost 4 bases and 0 bases, there was a span of 13 bases. The CDR3 loop spans 16 amino acids. Germline loops: CDR1 LNHDA, CDR2 SQIVND (reference sequence). Clones were sequenced by immunoSEQ multiplex PCR, and TCRdb holds only the in-frame ones, with some missing. The sample has 25,000 to 30,000 clones; less than 85% are singletons. The source is a human donor in good health. V gene TRBV19 combines with J gene TRBJ1-5; D perhaps matches TRBD1 (5 bases). Sequences were obtained from CD4+ T cells from PBMCs, cultured in vitro. The CDR3 spells CASSKDKSYSNQPQHF. The CDR3 DNA reads TGTGCCAGTAGTAAGGACAAGTCTTATAGCAATCAGCCCCAGCATTTT. Using reference TRBV19 and TRBJ1-5 for the parts outside the CDR3, the full variable domain is DGGITQSPKYLFRKEGQNVTLSCEQNLNHDAMYWYRQDPGQGLRLIYYSQIVNDFQKGDIAEGYSVSREKKESFPLTVTSAQKNPTAFYLCASSKDKSYSNQPQHFGDGTRLSIL.